This entry is about one T cell receptor beta chain. The CDR3 spans 15 residues. Per the germline V gene, CDR1 is MNHEY and CDR2 is SMNVEV (reference sequence). V gave up 5 bases and J gave up 7 bases; unmatched junction bases: 6. This sample is part of a study of technical replicates of blood from a few donors. Method: immunoSEQ multiplex PCR; TCRdb's copy keeps in-frame clones and lacks some. The profile covers 95,000 to 100,000 clones, with roughly 95% appearing a single time and around 0.2% taken by the ten largest. Sample: T cells isolated from PBMCs. The receptor's source is a human donor in good health. The chain links TRBV27 to TRBJ2-4, with 12 bases matching TRBD2. The CDR3 sequence: CASSDTGTSGNIQYF. Here the CDR3 DNA reads TGTGCCAGCAGTGACACCGGGACTAGCGGGAACATTCAGTACTTC.